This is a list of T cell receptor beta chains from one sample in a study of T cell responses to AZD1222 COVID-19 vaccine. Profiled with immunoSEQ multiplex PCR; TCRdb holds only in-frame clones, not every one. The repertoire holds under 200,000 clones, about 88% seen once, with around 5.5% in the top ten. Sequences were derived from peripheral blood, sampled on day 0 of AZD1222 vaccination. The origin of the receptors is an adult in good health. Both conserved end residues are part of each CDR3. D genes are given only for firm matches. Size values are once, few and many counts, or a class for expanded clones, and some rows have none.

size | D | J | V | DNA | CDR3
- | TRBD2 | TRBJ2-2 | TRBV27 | TGTGCCAGCAGAATACTAGCGGGAGCGGCCGGGGAGCTGTTTTTT | CASRILAGAAGELFF
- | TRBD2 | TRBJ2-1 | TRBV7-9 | TGTGCCAGCAGCTCACTAGCGATAATCTACAATGAGCAGTTCTTC | CASSSLAIIYNEQFF
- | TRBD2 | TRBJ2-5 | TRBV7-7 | TGTGCTAGCAGCTCAACTAGCGGGGGTCTCGAGACCCAGTACTTC | CASSSTSGGLETQYF
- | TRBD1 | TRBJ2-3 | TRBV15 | TGTGCCACCAGCAGAGCTCGAGGACAGGGCACAGATACGCAGTATTTT | CATSRARGQGTDTQYF
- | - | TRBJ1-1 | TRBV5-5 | TGTGCCAGCAGCATTCAACAGGCCGTGAACACTGAAGCTTTCTTT | CASSIQQAVNTEAFF
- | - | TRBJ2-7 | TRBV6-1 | TGTGCCAGCAGCGAAGCGGGTGTTGGGCAGTACTTC | CASSEAGVGQYF
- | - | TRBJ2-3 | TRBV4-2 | TGTGCCAGCAGCCAACGTGGGCGGGACACAGATACGCAGTATTTT | CASSQRGRDTDTQYF
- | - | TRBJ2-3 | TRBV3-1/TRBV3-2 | TGTGCCAGCAGCCAAGTGTCCACCGGAGATACGCAGTATTTT | CASSQVSTGDTQYF
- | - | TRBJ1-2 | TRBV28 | TGTGCCAGCAGCCCTTGGAACCCGGGACATGGCTACACCTTC | CASSPWNPGHGYTF
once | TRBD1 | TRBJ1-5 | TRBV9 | TGTGCCAGCAGCGAGGGGAGAGAGAGGACAGGGTCGGATCAGCCCCAGCATTTT | CASSEGRERTGSDQPQHF
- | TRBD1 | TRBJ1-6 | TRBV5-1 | TGCGCCAGCAGCGCACAGCTCCAGGGGGATAATTCACCCCTCCACTTT | CASSAQLQGDNSPLHF
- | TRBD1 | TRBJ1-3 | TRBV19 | TGTGCCAGTAGGCCGGGACAGACCTCTGGAAACACCATATATTTT | CASRPGQTSGNTIYF
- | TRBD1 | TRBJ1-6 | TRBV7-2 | TGTGCCAGCAGCTTAGCGCCAGGGGGCAATTCACCCCTCCACTTT | CASSLAPGGNSPLHF
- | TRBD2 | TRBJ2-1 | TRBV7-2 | TGTGCCAGCAGTCGTAGCGGGCCCTTTCCTAATGAGCAGTTCTTC | CASSRSGPFPNEQFF
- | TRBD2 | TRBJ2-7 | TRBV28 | TGTGCCAGCAGCCGGGGGGGGTCGGCCCAACCGGAGTACTTC | CASSRGGSAQPEYF
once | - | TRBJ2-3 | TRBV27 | TGTGCCAGCAGTTTCGGGACAAGACACACAGATACGCAGTATTTT | CASSFGTRHTDTQYF
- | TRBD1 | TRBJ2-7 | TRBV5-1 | TGCGCCAGCAGCTTGGTAACAGGGGGCTACCACGAGCAGTACTTC | CASSLVTGGYHEQYF
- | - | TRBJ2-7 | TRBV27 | TGTGCCAGCAGTTTCTCCGCGGGGTACGAGCAGTACTTC | CASSFSAGYEQYF
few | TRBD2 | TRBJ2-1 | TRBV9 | TGTGCCAGCAGCCCAGGCCTAGCGGACCGCTACAATGAGCAGTTCTTC | CASSPGLADRYNEQFF
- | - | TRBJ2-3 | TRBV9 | TGTGCCAGCAGCGTAGGGGGTAGCGGCACAGATACGCAGTATTTT | CASSVGGSGTDTQYF
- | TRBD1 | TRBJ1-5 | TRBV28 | TGTGCCAGCAGACGTCAACAGGGGATCGGAGCAAATCAGCCCCAGCATTTT | CASRRQQGIGANQPQHF
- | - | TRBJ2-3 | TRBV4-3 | TGCGCCAGCAGCCAAGATAGGACGGGGCCAGATACGCAGTATTTT | CASSQDRTGPDTQYF
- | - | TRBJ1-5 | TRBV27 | TGTGCCAGCAGTTTAGCCAAGGGCGGCAATCAGCCCCAGCATTTT | CASSLAKGGNQPQHF
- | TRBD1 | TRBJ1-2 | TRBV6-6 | TGTGCCAGCAGTCAGGACAGGGGGCGTGGTGGCTACACCTTC | CASSQDRGRGGYTF
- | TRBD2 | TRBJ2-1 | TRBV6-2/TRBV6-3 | TGTGCCAGCAGTTATCACGAGCGGGAGGGCTCCTACAATGAGCAGTTCTTC | CASSYHEREGSYNEQFF
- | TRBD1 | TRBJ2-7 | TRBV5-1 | TGCGCCAGCAGCCCGGGACAGGTTTCCTACGAGCAGTACTTC | CASSPGQVSYEQYF
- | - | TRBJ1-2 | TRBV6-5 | TGTGCCAGCAGTTACGCCGGACTCAGCGGAGGCTACACCTTC | CASSYAGLSGGYTF
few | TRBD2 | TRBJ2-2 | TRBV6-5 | TGTGCCAGCATGGCCGGGAGGCACACCGGGGAGCTGTTTTTT | CASMAGRHTGELFF
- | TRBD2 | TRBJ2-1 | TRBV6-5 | TGTGCCAGCAGTTACGCGGGACTAGCAGGTAATGAGCAGTTCTTC | CASSYAGLAGNEQFF
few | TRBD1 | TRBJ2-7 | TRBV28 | TGTGCCAGCAGTCCCCAGACAGGGGGCAAGTACGAGCAGTACTTC | CASSPQTGGKYEQYF
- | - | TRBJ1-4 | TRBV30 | TGTGCCTGGAGTCTACAGGCCCTTAATGAAAAACTGTTTTTT | CAWSLQALNEKLFF
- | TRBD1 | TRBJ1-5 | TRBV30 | TGTGCCTGGAGTACCGGGACAGGGGTTAATCAGCCCCAGCATTTT | CAWSTGTGVNQPQHF
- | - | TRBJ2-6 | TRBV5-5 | TGTGCCAGCAGCCTCAGGGCTGGGGCCAACGTCCTGACTTTC | CASSLRAGANVLTF
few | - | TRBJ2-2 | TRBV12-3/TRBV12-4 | TGTGCCAGCAGTTTGTTAAACACCGGGGAGCTGTTTTTT | CASSLLNTGELFF
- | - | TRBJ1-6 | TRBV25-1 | TGTGCCAGCAGTGAGTCGGACAGCTATTCACCCCTCCACTTT | CASSESDSYSPLHF
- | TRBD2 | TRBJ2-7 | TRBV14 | TGTGCCAGCAGCCGACGGGACTACCGAGGCGAGCAGTACTTC | CASSRRDYRGEQYF
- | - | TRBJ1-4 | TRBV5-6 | TGTGCCAGCAGCGCGACAGGCGGGGGTGGAAAACTGTTTTTT | CASSATGGGGKLFF
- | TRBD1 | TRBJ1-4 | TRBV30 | TGTGCCTGGAGGCCTATACGGACAGGGAATCGGGAAAAACTGTTTTTT | CAWRPIRTGNREKLFF
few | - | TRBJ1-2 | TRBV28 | TGTGCCAGCGGATCTCCCCTTGGGACACCGTATGGCTACACCTTC | CASGSPLGTPYGYTF
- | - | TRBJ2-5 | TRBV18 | TGTGCCAGCTCACCAAACAGGGTAGGCCTTGAGACCCAGTACTTC | CASSPNRVGLETQYF
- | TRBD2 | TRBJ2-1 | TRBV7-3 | TGTGCCAGCAGCTGGACTAGCGCCAGCACCTACAATGAGCAGTTCTTC | CASSWTSASTYNEQFF
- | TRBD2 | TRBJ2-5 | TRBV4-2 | TGTGCCAGCAGCCCTGGGACTAGCGGGAGAGAAGAGACCCAGTACTTC | CASSPGTSGREETQYF
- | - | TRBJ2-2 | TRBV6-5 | TGTGCCAGCAGTCGTCGACAGGCCCAACCCGGGGAGCTGTTTTTT | CASSRRQAQPGELFF
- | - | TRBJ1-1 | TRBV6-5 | TGTGCCAGCAGGTACAGGGTCATGAACACTGAAGCTTTCTTT | CASRYRVMNTEAFF
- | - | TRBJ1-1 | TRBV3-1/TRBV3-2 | TGTGCCAGCAGCCCTTGGTTAGGACAGTACACTGAAGCTTTCTTT | CASSPWLGQYTEAFF
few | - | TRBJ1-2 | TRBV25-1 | TGTGCCAGCAGCGACGGGACCGCAGAAGGCTACACCTTC | CASSDGTAEGYTF
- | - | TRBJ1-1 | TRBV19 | TGTGCCAGTAGTATGAGGTGGCAGGAAGCTTTCTTT | CASSMRWQEAFF
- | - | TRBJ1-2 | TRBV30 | TGTGCCTGGAGTGGGACCAAATATGGCTACACCTTC | CAWSGTKYGYTF
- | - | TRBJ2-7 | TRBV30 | TGTGCCTGGAGTCGGGGGACTTCCTCCTACGAGCAGTACTTC | CAWSRGTSSYEQYF
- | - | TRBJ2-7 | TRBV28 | TGTGCCAGCAGGGAAAGGGGGATAAGGACCTACGAGCAGTACTTC | CASRERGIRTYEQYF
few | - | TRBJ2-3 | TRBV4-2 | TGTGCCAGTACTAAGGGGGAGCAGGACACAGATACGCAGTATTTT | CASTKGEQDTDTQYF
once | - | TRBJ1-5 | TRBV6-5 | TGTGCCAGCAGTAAACAAAGGTTGCAGCCCCAGCATTTT | CASSKQRLQPQHF
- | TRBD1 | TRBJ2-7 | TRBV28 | TGTGCCACCACCTCGGGACAGGGGTTGGGTGAGCAGTACTTC | CATTSGQGLGEQYF
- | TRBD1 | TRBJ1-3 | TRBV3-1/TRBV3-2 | TGTGCCAGCAGCCAACTAGCAGGGGGCGGCACCATATATTTT | CASSQLAGGGTIYF
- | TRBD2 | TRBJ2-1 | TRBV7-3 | TGTGCCAGCAGCTTATGGTCGCTAGCGGGGGCCAAGCATGAGCAGTTCTTC | CASSLWSLAGAKHEQFF
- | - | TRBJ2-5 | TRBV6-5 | TGTGCCAGCAGTTACTCGCCGGAAATGGAGACCCAGTACTTC | CASSYSPEMETQYF
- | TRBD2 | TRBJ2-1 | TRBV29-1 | TGCAGCGTAGCGGGAGGGGATAACAATGAGCAGTTCTTC | CSVAGGDNNEQFF
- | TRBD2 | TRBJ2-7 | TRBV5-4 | TGTGCCAGCAGCTTGGGCGGGGGGCCCACCTACGAGCAGTACTTC | CASSLGGGPTYEQYF